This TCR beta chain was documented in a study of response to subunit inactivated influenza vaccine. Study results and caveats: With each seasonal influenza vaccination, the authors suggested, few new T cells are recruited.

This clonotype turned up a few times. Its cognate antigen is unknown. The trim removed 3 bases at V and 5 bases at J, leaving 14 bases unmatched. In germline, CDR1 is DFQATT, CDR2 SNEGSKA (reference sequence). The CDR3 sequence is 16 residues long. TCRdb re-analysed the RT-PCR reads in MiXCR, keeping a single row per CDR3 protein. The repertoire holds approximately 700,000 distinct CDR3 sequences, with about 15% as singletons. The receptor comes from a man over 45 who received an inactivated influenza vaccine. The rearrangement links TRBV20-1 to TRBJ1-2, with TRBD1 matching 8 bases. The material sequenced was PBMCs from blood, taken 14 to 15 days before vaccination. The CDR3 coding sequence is TGCAGTGCTAGTGGGCAGCAGGGGGCGGGATTGTATGGCTACACCTTC. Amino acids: CSASGQQGAGLYGYTF.